The 7 T cell receptor beta chains presented below share a single source sample, sequenced in a study of chemoradiotherapy in HPV16-positive cancers. Clones were read by immunoSEQ multiplex PCR, and TCRdb kept only the in-frame ones, dropping some. The data contain fewer than 2,000 clones, 75% to 80% of them singletons. Material: tumor tissue, obtained from a patient who underwent chemoradiotherapy. These receptors came from a human donor with HPV-associated anogenital cancer.

V gene TRBV25-1 combines with J gene TRBJ2-7, with TRBD2 matching over 14 bases. The CDR3 consists of 16 residues. Germline assignment: CDR1 MGHDK and CDR2 SYGVNS. Germline trimming cut 3 bases from V and 4 bases from J; bases unmatched to any gene: 5. The CDR3 DNA sequence: TGTGCCAGCAGTGACGAGACTAGCGGGGGGGGTTACGAGCAGTACTTC. It encodes CASSDETSGGGYEQYF.

The gene calls are TRBV9 and TRBJ1-2, with TRBD1 matching over 7 bases. Unmatched junction bases numbered 8, after V lost 0 bases and J lost 3 bases. The CDR3 extends over 16 amino acids. Germline V gene lookup returns CDR1 SGDLS and CDR2 YYNGEE. The CDR3 DNA reads TGTGCCAGCAGCGTAGCTAGGGACAGATTGGACTATGGCTACACCTTC. Its translation: CASSVARDRLDYGYTF.

This clone has more than one count but fewer than ten. V usage is TRBV7-9 and J usage is TRBJ2-1; no reliable D call. The germline CDR1 and CDR2 sequences are SEHNR and FQNEAQ (reference sequence). This CDR3 has 13 amino acids. V lost 1 base, J lost 2 bases, and 3 bases lay in between. The CDR3 here is CASSLGAYNEQFF. CDR3 nucleotides: TGTGCCAGCAGCTTAGGGGCCTACAATGAGCAGTTCTTC.

The chain recombines TRBV19 with TRBJ2-1; possibly TRBD1 or TRBD2 for D (5 bases each). Germline V gives CDR1 LNHDA, CDR2 SQIVND (reference sequence). The CDR3 is 16 residues long. V was shortened by 5 bases and J by 3 bases, with 17 bases between the two germline ends. CDR3 coding DNA: TGTGCCAGTAGTTCTCACCGGGACCCAAGCTACAATGAGCAGTTCTTC. This sequence encodes CASSSHRDPSYNEQFF.

This clone was seen a few times. The chain uses TRBV4-1 and TRBJ1-2; D perhaps matches TRBD1 (6 bases). Trimming stripped 0 bases from V and 10 bases from J, with 15 bases between. The CDR3 spans 14 residues. Germline loops: CDR1 MGHRA, CDR2 YSYEKL. The CDR3 region is CASSQDRLTGYYTF. The CDR3 region has the DNA TGCGCCAGCAGCCAAGATAGACTGACAGGCTACTACACCTTC.

The V call is TRBV6-6, the J call TRBJ1-2; D is uncertain. Trimming took 7 bases from V and 5 from J, leaving 14 bases between them. The CDR3 consists of 13 residues. CDR1 is MNHNY and CDR2 is SVGAGI in the germline V gene (reference sequence). The CDR3 region is CASTLRGSYGYTF. CDR3 in DNA: TGTGCCAGCACCCTTCGGGGTTCATATGGCTACACCTTC.

This clone was seen once. V and J are TRBV11-3 and TRBJ1-3; 7 bases map to TRBD1. There are 14 residues in the CDR3. V trimming: 5 bases; J trimming: 3 bases; junction bases outside the gene matches: 4. CDR1 and CDR2 from the germline V gene are SGHNT and YENEEA. The CDR3 loop reads CASSPGTDGNTIYF. CDR3 nucleotides: TGTGCCAGCAGCCCGGGGACAGATGGAAACACCATATATTTT.